These 27 T cell receptor beta chains came from one sample sequenced in a study of cytomegalovirus exposure and HLA in healthy donors. It was with 60 Vbeta and 13 Jbeta primers that the PCR ran. Assay used: immunoSEQ multiplex PCR; TCRdb lists only in-frame clones, some missing. The sample table includes 45,000 to 60,000 clones. Material for sequencing was PBMCs. The receptors stem from a woman in her thirties or forties in good health and CMV-seronegative.

Written as DNA, the CDR3 is TGTGCCAGCAGCGTAGGGGAAGGCTCGGGACAGACCTACGAGCAGTACTTC. This sequence encodes CASSVGEGSGQTYEQYF. The rearrangement links TRBV11-3 to TRBJ2-7, with TRBD1 matching 7 bases. CDR1 is SGHNT, CDR2 YENEEA, per germline. The J segment lost 2 bases and the V segment lost 5 bases, leaving 15 bases of the junction unmatched. This CDR3 has 17 amino acids.

The chain couples TRBV6-5 to TRBJ1-4, with D unclear. The length of the CDR3 is 14 residues. Germline-derived CDR1 and CDR2 are MNHEY and SVGAGI. The germline V and J ends were trimmed by 5 bases and 4 bases, with 11 bases remaining between them. The CDR3 reads CASSEGGYNEKLFF. The CDR3, as DNA: TGTGCCAGCAGTGAGGGTGGTTATAATGAAAAACTGTTTTTT.

The chain is built from TRBV20-1 and TRBJ2-1; 9 nucleotides match TRBD1. Germline V gene data show CDR1 as DFQATT and CDR2 as SNEGSKA (reference sequence). Germline trimming cut 6 bases from V and 8 bases from J; bases unmatched to any gene: 2. CDR3 length equals 11 residues. CDR3 coding DNA: TGCAGTGCCCGGACAGGGGATGAGCAGTTCTTC. As protein: CSARTGDEQFF.

The chain uses TRBV28 and TRBJ2-2; no clear D. V shed 11 bases and J shed 6 bases, with 13 bases lying between them. The CDR3 sequence is 12 residues long. CDR1 and CDR2 from the germline V gene are MDHEN and SYDVKM. This CDR3 is CAAMAVPGELFF. Written as DNA, the CDR3 is TGTGCCGCCATGGCGGTTCCCGGGGAGCTGTTTTTT.

This chain uses TRBV28 with TRBJ1-2; tentatively, D is TRBD1 (6 bases). CDR3 length equals 15 residues. V gave up 5 bases and J gave up 4 bases, with 17 bases separating them. Germline values: CDR1 MDHEN, CDR2 SYDVKM. CDR3 sequence: CASSPPQGVVYGYTF. The CDR3 bases are TGTGCCAGCAGTCCACCACAGGGCGTTGTCTATGGCTACACCTTC.

The chain combines TRBV30 with TRBJ2-5; D unclear. V shed 2 bases and J shed 4 bases, with 11 bases lying between them. CDR3 length: 13 amino acids. CDR1 is GTSNPN, CDR2 SVGIG, per germline (reference sequence). CDR3 nucleotides: TGTGCCTGGAGTTCACTCGCCCCAGAGACCCAGTACTTC. It specifies CAWSSLAPETQYF.

The CDR3 region is CASSPETGYGNTIYF. The CDR3 DNA reads TGTGCCAGCAGCCCGGAGACAGGGTACGGAAACACCATATATTTT. The chain is built from TRBV5-6 and TRBJ1-3, with 7 bases fitting TRBD1. In germline, CDR1 is SGHDT, CDR2 YYEEEE. The CDR3 has 15 residues. Losses at the gene ends were 4 bases for V and 4 bases for J; bases not matched to a gene: 8.

V usage is TRBV10-3 and J usage is TRBJ1-2; 7 positions match TRBD1. The V segment lost 6 bases and the J segment 3 bases; nucleotides outside the gene matches: 10. The V gene's germline CDR1 is ENHRY and CDR2 SYGVKD. The CDR3 extends over 15 amino acids. The CDR3 reads CAISEGTDLYYGYTF. CDR3 nucleotide sequence: TGTGCCATCAGCGAGGGGACAGACCTCTACTATGGCTACACCTTC.

This chain joins TRBV9 and TRBJ2-7; 8 nucleotides agree with TRBD2. The trim removed 4 bases at V and 5 bases at J, leaving 5 bases unmatched. The CDR3 is 13 amino acids. CDR1 is SGDLS, CDR2 YYNGEE, per germline. The CDR3 reads CASSSGLVNEQYF. In nucleotides, the CDR3 is TGTGCCAGCAGCTCGGGACTAGTTAACGAGCAGTACTTC.

The chain recombines TRBV5-1 with TRBJ1-2, with 9 bases fitting TRBD1. Germline V gene data show CDR1 as SGHRS and CDR2 as YFSETQ. This CDR3 comprises 18 residues. V lost 0 bases, J lost 4 bases, and 13 bases stayed unmatched. The CDR3 here is CASSLGGLQGAKAYGYTF. CDR3 coding DNA: TGCGCCAGCAGCTTGGGGGGCCTACAGGGGGCGAAGGCCTATGGCTACACCTTC. Supplemented by reference TRBV5-1 and TRBJ1-2, the full variable domain reads KAGVTQTPRYLIKTRGQQVTLSCSPISGHRSVSWYQQTPGQGLQFLFEYFSETQRNKGNFPGRFSGRQFSNSRSEMNVSTLELGDSALYLCASSLGGLQGAKAYGYTFGSGTRLTVV.

The V call is TRBV5-1, the J call TRBJ2-2, with D possibly being TRBD2 (7 bases). The germline CDR1 and CDR2 sequences are SGHRS and YFSETQ. V lost 3 bases and J 0 bases, leaving 18 bases between the germline ends. This CDR3 has 18 amino acids. The CDR3, as DNA: TGCGCCAGCAGCTGGGATTTGCGGGGGCCGACGAACACCGGGGAGCTGTTTTTT. It is translated as CASSWDLRGPTNTGELFF.

This sequence joins TRBV19 and TRBJ1-4, with D maybe TRBD1 (5 bases). There are 12 residues in the CDR3. The V and J ends lost 5 bases and 8 bases respectively, with 9 bases between them. From germline, CDR1 is LNHDA and CDR2 SQIVND (reference sequence). In nucleotides, the CDR3 is TGTGCCAGTAGTCCCGGGGGGGAAAAACTGTTTTTT. It encodes CASSPGGEKLFF.

The genes are TRBV10-3 and TRBJ1-3; D perhaps matches TRBD1 (5 bases). Trimming removed 7 bases at V and 0 bases at J, with 10 bases between. CDR1 is ENHRY, CDR2 SYGVKD, per germline. The CDR3 has 14 amino acids. The CDR3 spells CAITAGYSGNTIYF. The DNA for the CDR3 is TGTGCCATCACAGCAGGGTACTCTGGAAACACCATATATTTT.

The J gene is TRBJ2-7, the V gene TRBV9; maybe TRBD1 (5 bases). Deletions cut 4 bases from V and 0 bases from J, with 14 bases between. Germline CDR1 SGDLS, CDR2 YYNGEE. The CDR3 totals 15 residues. The CDR3 is CASSINSDSSYEQYF. CDR3 DNA sequence: TGTGCCAGCAGCATTAACTCCGACAGCTCCTACGAGCAGTACTTC.

The rearrangement links TRBV7-2 to TRBJ1-2; D is undetermined. V dropped 1 base and J dropped 8 bases, with 5 bases sitting between them. Germline CDR1 reads SGHTA; CDR2 reads FQGNSA. The CDR3 is 11 residues long. The CDR3 is CASSLEEGYTF. In nucleotides, the CDR3 is TGTGCCAGCAGCTTAGAGGAGGGCTACACCTTC.

V gene TRBV19 combines with J gene TRBJ2-3; D is possibly TRBD1 (5 bases). The CDR3 loop spans 15 amino acids. Germline V gives CDR1 LNHDA, CDR2 SQIVND (reference sequence). Trimming removed 3 bases at V and 3 bases at J, with 13 bases between. CDR3 amino acids: CASSIPRTSTDTQYF. The CDR3 DNA reads TGTGCCAGTAGTATTCCACGGACATCAACAGATACGCAGTATTTT. Using reference TRBV19 and TRBJ2-3 for the parts outside the CDR3, the full variable domain is DGGITQSPKYLFRKEGQNVTLSCEQNLNHDAMYWYRQDPGQGLRLIYYSQIVNDFQKGDIAEGYSVSREKKESFPLTVTSAQKNPTAFYLCASSIPRTSTDTQYFGPGTRLTVL.

With regard to this clone: At one end, the junction sequence differs from germline, possibly due to a read error. The chain employs TRBV6-1 and TRBJ1-2, with 11 bases that match TRBD1. The germline V gene has CDR1 MNHNS and CDR2 SASEGT. The CDR3 covers 15 residues. The CDR3 reads CAGSARTGGASGYTF. In DNA, the CDR3 is TGTGCCGGCAGTGCCCGGACAGGGGGCGCTTCTGGCTACACCTTC.

The gene calls are TRBV7-2 and TRBJ2-7; D is unclear. Germline-derived CDR1 and CDR2 are SGHTA and FQGNSA. CDR3 length: 13 amino acids. V was trimmed by 6 bases and J by 2 bases, leaving 11 bases between them. As DNA, the CDR3 is TGTGCCAGCAGGAGTAATGTCGCCTACGAGCAGTACTTC. Protein sequence: CASRSNVAYEQYF. The full variable domain, rest sourced from reference TRBV7-2 and TRBJ2-7, is GAGVSQSPSNKVTEKGKDVELRCDPISGHTALYWYRQSLGQGLEFLIYFQGNSAPDKSGLPSDRFSAERTGGSVSTLTIQRTQQEDSAVYLCASRSNVAYEQYFGPGTRLTVT.

The V and J genes are TRBV19 and TRBJ1-5, with D possibly TRBD1 on 6 matching bases. Trimming pared 7 bases from V and 1 base from J, leaving 14 bases between. The CDR3 is 15 residues long. CDR1 and CDR2 (germline): LNHDA, SQIVND (reference sequence). Here the CDR3 DNA reads TGTGCCAGTACGCCATCCAGGGGAAGCAATCAGCCCCAGCATTTT. Protein sequence: CASTPSRGSNQPQHF.

The chain combines TRBV6-5 with TRBJ1-1, with no clear D. The CDR3 consists of 13 residues. Trimming left V 5 bases short and J 11 bases short, with 18 bases between. CDR1 is MNHEY, CDR2 SVGAGI, per germline. In DNA form, the CDR3 reads TGTGCCAGCAGTCCGCCCGCGCGAGCGTTTGCTTTCTTT. Amino acids: CASSPPARAFAFF.

This chain links TRBV9 with TRBJ1-1; TRBD1 is a possible D gene (5 bases). The CDR3 has 15 residues. Germline V gene sequence: CDR1 SGDLS, CDR2 YYNGEE. Deletions cut 7 bases from V and 6 bases from J, with 22 bases between. CDR3 sequence (DNA): TGTGCCAGCGGGCGGGACCGCATGGGTAACTCTGAAGCTTTCTTT. Residues: CASGRDRMGNSEAFF.

The chain couples TRBV19 to TRBJ1-2; D is ambiguous. The CDR3 covers 13 residues. Germline CDR1 and CDR2: LNHDA and SQIVND (reference sequence). The V end was cut by 7 bases, the J end by 8 bases, with 17 bases between. In nucleotides, the CDR3 is TGTGCCAGTACCATCTCCGGGCGGGAAGGCTACACCTTC. Translated, it gives CASTISGREGYTF.

The genes are TRBV5-1 and TRBJ2-1; TRBD2 matches at 14 bases. Germline assignment: CDR1 SGHRS and CDR2 YFSETQ. The junction had 7 bases not matched to a gene; V was cut back by 2 bases and J by 9 bases. CDR3 length equals 16 residues. The CDR3 loop reads CASSLPGLAGVGEQFF. The CDR3 DNA reads TGCGCCAGCAGCTTACCGGGACTAGCGGGAGTAGGTGAGCAGTTCTTC.

The chain uses TRBV2 and TRBJ1-1; D gene uncertain. This CDR3 spans 14 amino acids. CDR1 is SNHLY, CDR2 FYNNEI, per germline. Between the trimmed V and J ends, which lost 1 base and 1 base, there was a span of 7 bases. The CDR3, as DNA: TGTGCCAGCAGTGAAGACAGATGGAACACTGAAGCTTTCTTT. Translation: CASSEDRWNTEAFF.

This rearrangement joins TRBV11-1 to TRBJ2-3; 8 nucleotides line up with TRBD2. The length of the CDR3 is 15 residues. V lost 3 bases to trimming and J lost 1 base; unmatched junction nucleotides: 3. Germline V CDR1 and CDR2: SGHAT, FQDESV (reference sequence). The CDR3 here is CASSLETSGTDTQYF. CDR3 in DNA: TGTGCCAGCAGCTTGGAGACTAGCGGCACAGATACGCAGTATTTT. Using reference TRBV11-1 and TRBJ2-3 for the parts outside the CDR3, the full variable domain is EAEVAQSPRYKITEKSQAVAFWCDPISGHATLYWYRQILGQGPELLVQFQDESVVDDSQLPKDRFSAERLKGVDSTLKIQPAELGDSAMYLCASSLETSGTDTQYFGPGTRLTVL.

This chain connects TRBV6-5 to TRBJ1-2; D is undetermined. The CDR3 totals 15 residues. The V gene's germline CDR1 is MNHEY and CDR2 SVGAGI. Trimming shortened V by 2 bases and J by 4 bases, and 14 bases separated the two germline ends. The CDR3 reads CASSYRGAAGYGYTF. CDR3 coding DNA: TGTGCCAGCAGTTACCGAGGCGCGGCCGGCTATGGCTACACCTTC.

The rearrangement uses TRBV9 and TRBJ1-2; the D is unclear. CDR3 length: 15 residues. CDR1 SGDLS and CDR2 YYNGEE come from the germline V gene. Trimming left V 4 bases short and J 4 bases short, with 17 bases between. CDR3 DNA: TGTGCCAGCAGCCCAGAGGAGGGATTCGGCTATGGCTACACCTTC. This encodes CASSPEEGFGYGYTF. The full variable domain, with the rest looked up from reference TRBV9 and TRBJ1-2, is DSGVTQTPKHLITATGQRVTLRCSPRSGDLSVYWYQQSLDQGLQFLIQYYNGEERAKGNILERFSAQQFPDLHSELNLSSLELGDSALYFCASSPEEGFGYGYTFGSGTRLTVV.